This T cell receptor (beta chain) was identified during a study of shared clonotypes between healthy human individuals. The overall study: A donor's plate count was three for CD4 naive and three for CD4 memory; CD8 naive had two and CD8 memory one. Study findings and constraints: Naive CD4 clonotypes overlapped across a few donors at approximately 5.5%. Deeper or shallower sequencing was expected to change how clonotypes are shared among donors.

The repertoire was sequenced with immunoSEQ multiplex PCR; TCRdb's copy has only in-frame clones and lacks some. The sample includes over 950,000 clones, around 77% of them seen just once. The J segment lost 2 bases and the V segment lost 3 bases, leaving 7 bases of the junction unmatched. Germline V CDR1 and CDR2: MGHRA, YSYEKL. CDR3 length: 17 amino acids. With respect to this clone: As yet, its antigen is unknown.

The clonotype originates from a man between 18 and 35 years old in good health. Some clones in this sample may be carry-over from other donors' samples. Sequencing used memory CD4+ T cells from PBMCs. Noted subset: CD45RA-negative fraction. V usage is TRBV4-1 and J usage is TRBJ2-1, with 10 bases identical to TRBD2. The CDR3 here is CASSQPPGTSAYNEQFF. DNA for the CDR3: TGCGCCAGCAGCCAGCCACCCGGGACTAGCGCCTACAATGAGCAGTTCTTC.